The 29 T cell receptor beta chains below come from one sample, sequenced in a study of T cell changes during pregnancy in multiple sclerosis. The data were produced by immunoSEQ multiplex PCR, yet TCRdb's version contains in-frame clones alone and is incomplete. The sample carries under 70,000 clones, around 91% recorded once. The material was peripheral blood, obtained after pregnancy. Source of these receptors: a female donor in good health, enrolled as a control in a pregnancy study.

This chain uses TRBV6-5 with TRBJ1-1, with D tentatively TRBD1 (6 bases). V lost 0 bases and J lost 8, with 16 bases in between. The germline CDR1 and CDR2 sequences are MNHEY and SVGAGI. This CDR3 has 15 residues. The CDR3 spells CASSYSDRPVSEAFF. CDR3 coding DNA: TGTGCCAGCAGTTACTCCGACAGGCCTGTTTCGGAAGCTTTCTTT.

The rearrangement joins TRBV4-3 to TRBJ1-1, with 7 bases that match TRBD1. With V trimmed by 0 bases and J by 4 bases, 5 bases remained unmatched. Germline CDR1 reads LGHNA; CDR2 reads YSLEER. The CDR3 sequence is 15 residues long. The DNA for the CDR3 is TGCGCCAGCAGCCAAGACCCAGGGGGAAGCACTGAAGCTTTCTTT. Translation: CASSQDPGGSTEAFF.

V usage is TRBV30 and J usage is TRBJ1-3, with TRBD1 matching over 8 bases. The CDR3 has 17 residues. Trimming removed 2 bases from V and 2 bases from J; junction bases left unmatched: 11. Germline lookup yields CDR1 GTSNPN and CDR2 SVGIG (reference sequence). This chain's CDR3 is CAWSPEGTDRAGNTIYF. CDR3 bases: TGTGCCTGGAGTCCCGAAGGGACGGACAGGGCTGGAAACACCATATATTTT.

The V call is TRBV5-1, the J call TRBJ2-1; D might be TRBD2 (5 bases). In germline, CDR1 is SGHRS, CDR2 YFSETQ. V shed 3 bases and J shed 8 bases, with 9 bases lying between them. The CDR3 has 12 residues. This CDR3 reads CASSYEGDEQFF. For the CDR3, the DNA is TGCGCCAGCAGCTACGAGGGCGATGAGCAGTTCTTC.

The CDR3 reads CASSVDGVWPTDTQYF. The CDR3 DNA reads as TGTGCCAGCAGCGTAGACGGGGTTTGGCCAACAGATACGCAGTATTTT. The genes are TRBV9 and TRBJ2-3, with TRBD2 as a possible D gene (5 bases). Trimming removed 0 bases from V and 3 bases from J, with 14 bases in between. Germline V CDR1 and CDR2: SGDLS, YYNGEE. The CDR3 is 16 residues long.

V is TRBV30 and J is TRBJ1-2; 7 bases fit TRBD1. Germline V lookup: CDR1 GTSNPN, CDR2 SVGIG (reference sequence). This CDR3 spans 14 amino acids. V was pared by 4 bases and J by 2 bases, with 7 bases of the junction left unmatched. The CDR3: CAWTSTGINYGYTF. As DNA, the CDR3 is TGTGCCTGGACCTCGACAGGGATAAACTATGGCTACACCTTC.

The J gene is TRBJ2-3, the V gene TRBV6-4; 9 bases are shared with TRBD2. CDR3 length: 16 amino acids. CDR1 is MRHNA and CDR2 is SNTAGT in the germline V gene. The junction had 5 bases not matched to a gene; V was cut back by 3 bases and J by 1 base. The DNA for the CDR3 is TGTGCCAGCAGTGAGAGGGCTAGCGGGGGCACAGATACGCAGTATTTT. Residues: CASSERASGGTDTQYF.

Only a few counts were recorded for this clone. The CDR3 DNA sequence: TGTGCCGGTAAGGGCAGGGCGAACACTGAAGCTTTCTTT. Translating gives CAGKGRANTEAFF. The rearrangement uses TRBV30 and TRBJ1-1; the D gene is possibly TRBD1 (5 bases). The CDR3 sequence is 13 residues long. Germline assignment: CDR1 GTSNPN and CDR2 SVGIG (reference sequence). Trimming took off 8 bases at V and 1 base at J, with 14 bases between the two ends.

The chain recombines TRBV4-3 with TRBJ1-5; 7 bases fit TRBD1. The V gene end was trimmed by 0 bases and the J gene end by 9 bases; junction bases not matched to a gene: 5. CDR3 length equals 14 residues. Germline loops: CDR1 LGHNA, CDR2 YSLEER. CDR3: CASSQDRQGAPQHF. DNA for the CDR3: TGCGCCAGCAGCCAAGACAGACAGGGCGCGCCCCAGCATTTT.

The genes are TRBV19 and TRBJ2-7; possible D gene TRBD2, 6 bases. The CDR3 loop spans 14 amino acids. The V end lost 3 bases, the J end lost 2 bases, and 11 bases lay between the germline ends. CDR1 is LNHDA and CDR2 is SQIVND in the germline V gene (reference sequence). The chain's CDR3 is CASSISGTAYEQYF. CDR3 nucleotides: TGTGCCAGTAGTATTTCTGGGACTGCCTACGAGCAGTACTTC.

A single count supports this clone. The chain combines TRBV5-4 with TRBJ2-2; a possible D gene is TRBD2 (6 bases). The CDR3 is made up of 14 amino acids. Trimming took 0 bases from V and 7 from J, leaving 10 bases between them. From germline, CDR1 is SGHNT and CDR2 YYREEE (reference sequence). CDR3 sequence: CASSLAGGVGELFF. The CDR3 DNA follows: TGTGCCAGCAGCTTGGCCGGGGGAGTCGGGGAGCTGTTTTTT. Complete variable domain (other parts from reference TRBV5-4 and TRBJ2-2): ETGVTQSPTHLIKTRGQQVTLRCSSQSGHNTVSWYQQALGQGPQFIFQYYREEENGRGNFPPRFSGLQFPNYSSELNVNALELDDSALYLCASSLAGGVGELFFGEGSRLTVL.

The chain joins TRBV7-9 to TRBJ2-7; D ambiguous. The length of the CDR3 is 14 residues. V lost 3 bases, J lost 4 bases, and 13 bases lay in between. Germline CDR1 reads SEHNR; CDR2 reads FQNEAQ (reference sequence). CDR3 loop: CASSLAIAPYEQYF. The CDR3 coding sequence is TGTGCCAGCAGCTTGGCCATAGCCCCATACGAGCAGTACTTC. Variable domain in full (rest from reference TRBV7-9 and TRBJ2-7): DTGVSQNPRHKITKRGQNVTFRCDPISEHNRLYWYRQTLGQGPEFLTYFQNEAQLEKSRLLSDRFSAERPKGSFSTLEIQRTEQGDSAMYLCASSLAIAPYEQYFGPGTRLTVT.

This chain joins TRBV2 and TRBJ1-3; tentative D call: TRBD1 (5 bases). V lost 7 bases to trimming and J lost 2 bases, with 18 bases between them. CDR1 is SNHLY, CDR2 FYNNEI, per germline. There are 16 residues in the CDR3. The CDR3 sequence: CASTLDMLGPGNTIYF. CDR3 bases: TGTGCCAGCACCCTGGACATGTTGGGGCCTGGAAACACCATATATTTT.

This chain joins TRBV15 and TRBJ2-5; D remains ambiguous. The CDR3 runs 13 residues. Germline V lookup: CDR1 LNHNV, CDR2 YYDKDF (reference sequence). V was shortened by 0 bases and J by 5 bases, with 7 bases between the two germline ends. The CDR3: CATSRDQVETQYF. The CDR3 DNA is TGTGCCACCAGCAGAGATCAGGTGGAGACCCAGTACTTC.

The chain recombines TRBV4-1 with TRBJ2-5; D perhaps matches TRBD2 (5 bases). Trimming cost V 0 bases and J 5 bases, with 7 bases left between them. This CDR3 is built from 13 residues. Germline assignment: CDR1 MGHRA and CDR2 YSYEKL. CDR3 sequence: CASSQDREETQYF. The CDR3 DNA is TGCGCCAGCAGCCAAGATAGGGAGGAGACCCAGTACTTC.

The V and J genes are TRBV1 and TRBJ2-7; TRBD2 is the table's D call and was not checked against the DNA. TRBV1 is a pseudogene. This CDR3 has 14 residues. The CDR3 DNA is TGCACCAGCAGGCAAAATAAAAACTGCTACGAGCAGTACTTC. Residues: CTSRQNKNCYEQYF.

As to this clone: It is likely a read error, because the conserved phenylalanine at the end of the CDR3 is missing. It is unclear where the CDR3 begins or ends on the DNA, so no DNA is shown, and the CDR3 is as TCRdb lists it. V and J are TRBV5-6 and TRBJ2-7; TRBD2 was called by the table and not checked on the DNA. Germline V CDR1 and CDR2: SGHDT, YYEEEE. The CDR3 spans 10 amino acids, including both terminal residues. CDR3: CASSPGLAQD.

This clone was seen once. The gene calls are TRBV5-1 and TRBJ1-1, with TRBD1 identical over 10 bases. V lost 1 base, J lost 6 bases, and 6 bases stayed unmatched. Germline CDR1 SGHRS, CDR2 YFSETQ. There are 15 residues in the CDR3. CDR3 nucleotides: TGCGCCAGCAGCTTGTTGACAGGGGGCGCTTCTGAAGCTTTCTTT. It translates to CASSLLTGGASEAFF. Full variable domain (outside the CDR3, taken from reference TRBV5-1 and TRBJ1-1): KAGVTQTPRYLIKTRGQQVTLSCSPISGHRSVSWYQQTPGQGLQFLFEYFSETQRNKGNFPGRFSGRQFSNSRSEMNVSTLELGDSALYLCASSLLTGGASEAFFGQGTRLTVV.

This rearrangement joins TRBV7-3 to TRBJ2-5; 8 nucleotides match TRBD2. Germline CDR1 is SGHTA and CDR2 is FQGTGA. Unmatched junction bases numbered 5, after V lost 1 base and J lost 4 bases. The CDR3 is made up of 15 amino acids. This CDR3 reads CASSLIRSGRETQYF. Written as DNA, the CDR3 is TGTGCCAGCAGCTTAATAAGGAGCGGGAGAGAGACCCAGTACTTC.

This rearrangement joins TRBV4-3 to TRBJ1-2; 8 nucleotides match TRBD1. The CDR3 spans 18 residues. The germline V gene encodes CDR1 LGHNA and CDR2 YSLEER. Germline trimming cut 0 bases from V and 2 bases from J; bases unmatched to any gene: 11. In DNA, the CDR3 is TGCGCCAGCAGCCAAGATCTTTCAGGGGGCGTATCGAACTATGGCTACACCTTC. This gives the protein CASSQDLSGGVSNYGYTF.

This clone has only a few counts. V and J are TRBV19 and TRBJ2-2, with TRBD2 matching 9 bases. Germline V gene data show CDR1 as LNHDA and CDR2 as SQIVND (reference sequence). The CDR3 spans 14 residues. Trimming at V came to 5 bases and at J to 5 bases, leaving 3 bases not matched to a gene. The CDR3 DNA is TGTGCCAGTAGTGGTAGCGGGGGAACCGGGGAGCTGTTTTTT. Its protein is CASSGSGGTGELFF.

In this sample, this clone turned up a few times. V and J are TRBV18 and TRBJ1-1; 7 positions match TRBD1. CDR3 size: 14 residues. J was trimmed by 1 base and V by 3 bases; bases with no gene match: 2. The germline gives CDR1 KGHSH, CDR2 LQKENI. The CDR3 loop reads CASSPGQANTEAFF. In DNA, the CDR3 is TGTGCCAGCTCACCTGGACAGGCGAACACTGAAGCTTTCTTT.

With respect to this clone: Germline is not matched at one junction end, which may reflect a read error. V and J are TRBV13 and TRBJ2-6; 11 bases align to TRBD1. Germline V CDR1 and CDR2: PRHDT, FYEKMQ (reference sequence). CDR3 length: 17 residues. CDR3 bases: TGTGCCAGCAGCATAGGACAGGGGGCGTCTGGGGCCAACGTCCTGACTTTC. Translation gives CASSIGQGASGANVLTF.

The chain is built from TRBV18 and TRBJ1-5; TRBD1 matches 10 bases. This CDR3 comprises 16 residues. Looked up from germline, CDR1 is KGHSH and CDR2 is LQKENI. The junction had 7 bases not matched to a gene; V was cut back by 5 bases and J by 3 bases. The CDR3 sequence is CASSTGTGVFNQPQHF. The DNA for the CDR3 is TGTGCCAGCTCAACCGGGACAGGGGTCTTCAATCAGCCCCAGCATTTT.

The table lists this clone with a count of one. The gene calls are TRBV7-9 and TRBJ2-5, with 9 bases lining up with TRBD1. V lost 1 base and J lost 2; bases outside the gene matches: 5. This CDR3 is built from 16 residues. CDR1 SEHNR and CDR2 FQNEAQ come from the germline V gene (reference sequence). The CDR3 sequence: CASSLDGTGIQETQYF. DNA of the CDR3: TGTGCCAGCAGCTTAGACGGGACAGGGATACAAGAGACCCAGTACTTC.

The chain employs TRBV5-6 and TRBJ1-2; TRBD1 is a possible D gene (6 bases). This CDR3 has 15 residues. Trimming removed 6 bases from V and 4 bases from J, with 19 bases in between. The V gene's germline CDR1 is SGHDT and CDR2 YYEEEE. CDR3 sequence: CASNRLSSGVYGYTF. The CDR3 DNA follows: TGTGCCAGCAACCGTCTATCTTCAGGGGTCTATGGCTACACCTTC.

The chain joins TRBV25-1 to TRBJ2-3; D is possibly TRBD1 (6 bases). The CDR3 is made up of 15 amino acids. Germline V gene data show CDR1 as MGHDK and CDR2 as SYGVNS. V was pared by 2 bases and J by 6 bases, with 15 bases between. CDR3 amino acids: CASSEQWGPGDTQYF. The CDR3, as DNA: TGTGCCAGCAGTGAACAATGGGGGCCCGGGGATACGCAGTATTTT. Full variable domain (outside the CDR3, taken from reference TRBV25-1 and TRBJ2-3): EADIYQTPRYLVIGTGKKITLECSQTMGHDKMYWYQQDPGMELHLIHYSYGVNSTEKGDLSSESTVSRIRTEHFPLTLESARPSHTSQYLCASSEQWGPGDTQYFGPGTRLTVL.

The chain employs TRBV23-1 and TRBJ1-3; 10 nucleotides agree with TRBD1. TRBV23-1 is placed among ORFs of uncertain function. V was pared by 4 bases and J by 2 bases, with 29 bases of the junction left unmatched. CDR3 length: 24 residues. CDR3 sequence reads: CASSLILPYPIRQGANEAGNTIYF. CDR3 nucleotides: TGCGCCAGCAGTCTAATTCTCCCATACCCGATCAGACAGGGGGCGAATGAAGCTGGAAACACCATATATTTT.

V usage is TRBV5-4 and J usage is TRBJ2-7, with TRBD2 matching 8 bases. Germline V lookup: CDR1 SGHNT, CDR2 YYREEE (reference sequence). The CDR3 consists of 17 residues. V shed 0 bases, J shed 3 bases, and the junction held 11 bases outside the gene matches. The CDR3 loop is CASSLGLTSGTNYEQYF. The CDR3 bases are TGTGCCAGCAGCTTGGGTCTTACTAGCGGAACTAACTACGAGCAGTACTTC. Filled out from reference TRBV5-4 and TRBJ2-7, the complete variable domain reads ETGVTQSPTHLIKTRGQQVTLRCSSQSGHNTVSWYQQALGQGPQFIFQYYREEENGRGNFPPRFSGLQFPNYSSELNVNALELDDSALYLCASSLGLTSGTNYEQYFGPGTRLTVT.